This T cell receptor (beta chain) was obtained from a study of blood T cell repertoires in COVID-19. The CDR3 covers 16 residues. CDR1 and CDR2 (germline): MNHEY, SMNVEV (reference sequence). Trimming removed 2 bases from V and 3 bases from J, with 14 bases in between. As handled by the study authors: The assay estimated nucleated cells by amplifying reference gene primers. Clones were sequenced by immunoSEQ multiplex PCR, and TCRdb holds only the in-frame ones, with some missing. V and J calls and clone size are copied from that table; D and trimming were computed from the DNA. The sample has 300,000 to 350,000 clones, 90% seen once. Across 20 to 25 US areas, participants ranged in age from roughly 18 to 89 years. Self-reported history from a screening survey and questionnaire set each donor's cohort.

The clonotype was recovered from a woman under 30 with acute COVID-19. V is TRBV27 and J is TRBJ1-5, with D maybe TRBD1 (5 bases). Source material: PBMCs or T cells enriched from blood (not recorded which). The DNA of the CDR3 is TGTGCCAGCAGTTTAGGAAGACAGTTAACCAATCAGCCCCAGCATTTT. Translation gives CASSLGRQLTNQPQHF.